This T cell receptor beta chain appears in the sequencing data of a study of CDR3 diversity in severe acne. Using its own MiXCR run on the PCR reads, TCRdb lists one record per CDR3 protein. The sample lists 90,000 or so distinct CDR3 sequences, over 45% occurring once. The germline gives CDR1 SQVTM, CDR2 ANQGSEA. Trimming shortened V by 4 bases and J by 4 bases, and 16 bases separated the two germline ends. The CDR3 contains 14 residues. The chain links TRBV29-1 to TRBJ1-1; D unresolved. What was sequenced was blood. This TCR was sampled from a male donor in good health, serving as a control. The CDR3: CSVGERGLGTEAFF. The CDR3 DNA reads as TGCAGCGTTGGGGAAAGAGGGTTGGGCACTGAAGCTTTCTTT.